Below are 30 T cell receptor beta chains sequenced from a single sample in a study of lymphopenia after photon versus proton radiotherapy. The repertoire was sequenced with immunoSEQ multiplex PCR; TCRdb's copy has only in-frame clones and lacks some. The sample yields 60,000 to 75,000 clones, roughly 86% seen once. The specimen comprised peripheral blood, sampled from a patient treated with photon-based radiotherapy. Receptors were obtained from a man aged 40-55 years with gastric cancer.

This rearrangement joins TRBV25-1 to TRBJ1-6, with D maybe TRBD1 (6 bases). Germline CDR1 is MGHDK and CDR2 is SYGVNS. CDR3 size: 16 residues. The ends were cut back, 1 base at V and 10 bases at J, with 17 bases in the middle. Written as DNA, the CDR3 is TGTGCCAGCAGTGAATTTATAGGGGGAATTGGGTCACCCCTCCACTTT. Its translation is CASSEFIGGIGSPLHF.

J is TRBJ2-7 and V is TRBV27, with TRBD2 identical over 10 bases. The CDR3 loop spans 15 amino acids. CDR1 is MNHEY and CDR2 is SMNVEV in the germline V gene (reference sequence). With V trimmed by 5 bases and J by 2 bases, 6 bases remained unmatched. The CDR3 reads CASSPRTSGAYEQYF. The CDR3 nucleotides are TGTGCCAGCAGTCCAAGGACTAGCGGTGCCTACGAGCAGTACTTC.

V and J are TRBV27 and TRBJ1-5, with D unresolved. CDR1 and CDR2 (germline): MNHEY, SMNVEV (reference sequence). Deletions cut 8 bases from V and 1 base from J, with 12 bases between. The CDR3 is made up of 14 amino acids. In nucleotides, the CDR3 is TGTGCCAGCGCTCAAGAGCCGAGCAATCAGCCCCAGCATTTT. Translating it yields CASAQEPSNQPQHF.

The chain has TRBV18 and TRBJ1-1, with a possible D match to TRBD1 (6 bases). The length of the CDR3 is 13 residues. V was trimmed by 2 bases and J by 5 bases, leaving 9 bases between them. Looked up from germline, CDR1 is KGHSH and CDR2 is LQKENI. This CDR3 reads CASSPRGQTEAFF. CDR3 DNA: TGTGCCAGCTCACCAAGAGGACAGACTGAAGCTTTCTTT.

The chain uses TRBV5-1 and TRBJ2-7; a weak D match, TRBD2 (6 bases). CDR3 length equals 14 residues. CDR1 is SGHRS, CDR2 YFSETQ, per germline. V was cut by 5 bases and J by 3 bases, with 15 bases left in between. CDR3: CASSYPGLDYEQYF. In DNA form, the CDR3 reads TGCGCCAGCAGTTACCCGGGACTCGACTACGAGCAGTACTTC.

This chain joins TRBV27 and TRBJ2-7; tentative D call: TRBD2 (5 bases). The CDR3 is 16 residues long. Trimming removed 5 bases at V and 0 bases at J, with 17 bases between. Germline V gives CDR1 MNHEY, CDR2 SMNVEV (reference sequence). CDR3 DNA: TGTGCCAGCAGTCGCCCGCCGGAGGTTAGCTCCTACGAGCAGTACTTC. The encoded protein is CASSRPPEVSSYEQYF.

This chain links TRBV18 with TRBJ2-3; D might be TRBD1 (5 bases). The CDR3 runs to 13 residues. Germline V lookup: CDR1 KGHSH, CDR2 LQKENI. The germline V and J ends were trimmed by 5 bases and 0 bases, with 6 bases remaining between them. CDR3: CASSGASTDTQYF. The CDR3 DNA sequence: TGTGCCAGCTCAGGGGCAAGCACAGATACGCAGTATTTT.

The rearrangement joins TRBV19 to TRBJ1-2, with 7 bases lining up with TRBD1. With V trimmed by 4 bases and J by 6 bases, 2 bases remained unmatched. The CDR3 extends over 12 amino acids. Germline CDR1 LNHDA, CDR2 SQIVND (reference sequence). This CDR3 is CASSRQGDGYTF. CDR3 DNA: TGTGCCAGTAGTAGACAGGGTGATGGCTACACCTTC.

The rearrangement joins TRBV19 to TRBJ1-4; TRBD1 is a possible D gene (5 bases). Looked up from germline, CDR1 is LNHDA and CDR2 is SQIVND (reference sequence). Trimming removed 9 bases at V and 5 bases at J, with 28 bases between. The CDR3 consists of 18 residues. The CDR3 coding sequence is TGTGCCAGACTTGCTACCGGGGCGAGGAAGCGGCGCAATGAAAAACTGTTTTTT. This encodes CARLATGARKRRNEKLFF.

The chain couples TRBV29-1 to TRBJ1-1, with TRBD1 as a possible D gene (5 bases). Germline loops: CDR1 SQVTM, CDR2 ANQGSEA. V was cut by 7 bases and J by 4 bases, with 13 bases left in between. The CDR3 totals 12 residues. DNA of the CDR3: TGCAGCGCCCGAGGGGCGGTCACTGAAGCTTTCTTT. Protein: CSARGAVTEAFF.

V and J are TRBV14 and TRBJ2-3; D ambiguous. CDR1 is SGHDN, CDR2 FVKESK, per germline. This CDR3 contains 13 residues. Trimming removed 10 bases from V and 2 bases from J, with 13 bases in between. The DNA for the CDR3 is TGTGCCACCGCCCCCCACTCCACAGATACGCAGTATTTT. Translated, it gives CATAPHSTDTQYF.

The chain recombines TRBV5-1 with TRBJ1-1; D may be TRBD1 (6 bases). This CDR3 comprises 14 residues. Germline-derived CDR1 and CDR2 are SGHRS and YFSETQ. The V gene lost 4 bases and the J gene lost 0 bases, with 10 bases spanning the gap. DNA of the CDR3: TGCGCCAGCAGCCTGGACAGCATGAACACTGAAGCTTTCTTT. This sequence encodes CASSLDSMNTEAFF.

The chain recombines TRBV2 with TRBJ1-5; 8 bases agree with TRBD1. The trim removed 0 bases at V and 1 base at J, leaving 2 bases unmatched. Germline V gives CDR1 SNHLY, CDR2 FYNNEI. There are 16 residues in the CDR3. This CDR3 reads CASSEARQGSNQPQHF. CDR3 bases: TGTGCCAGCAGTGAAGCGAGACAGGGGAGCAATCAGCCCCAGCATTTT.

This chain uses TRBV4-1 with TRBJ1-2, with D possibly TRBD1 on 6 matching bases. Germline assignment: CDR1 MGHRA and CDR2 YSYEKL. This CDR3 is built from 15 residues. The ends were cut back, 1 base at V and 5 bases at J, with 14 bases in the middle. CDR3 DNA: TGCGCCAGCAGCCAAGCAGGGGAGAGTTGGTATGGCTACACCTTC. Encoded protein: CASSQAGESWYGYTF.

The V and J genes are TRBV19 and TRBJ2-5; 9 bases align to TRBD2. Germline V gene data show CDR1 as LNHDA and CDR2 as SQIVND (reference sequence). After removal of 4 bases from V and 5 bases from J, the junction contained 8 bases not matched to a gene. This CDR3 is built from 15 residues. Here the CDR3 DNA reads TGTGCCAGTAGTACCTATAGCGGGGGAGGGGAGACCCAGTACTTC. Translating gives CASSTYSGGGETQYF.

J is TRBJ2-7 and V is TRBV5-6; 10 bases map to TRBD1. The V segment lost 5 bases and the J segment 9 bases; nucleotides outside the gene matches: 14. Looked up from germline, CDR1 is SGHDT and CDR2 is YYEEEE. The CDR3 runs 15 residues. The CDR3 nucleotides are TGTGCCAGCAGTTTACCGGGACAGGGGTCGGCGTGGCAGTACTTC. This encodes CASSLPGQGSAWQYF. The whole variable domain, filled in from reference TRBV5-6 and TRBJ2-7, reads DAGVTQSPTHLIKTRGQQVTLRCSPKSGHDTVSWYQQALGQGPQFIFQYYEEEERQRGNFPDRFSGHQFPNYSSELNVNALLLGDSALYLCASSLPGQGSAWQYFGPGTRLTVT.

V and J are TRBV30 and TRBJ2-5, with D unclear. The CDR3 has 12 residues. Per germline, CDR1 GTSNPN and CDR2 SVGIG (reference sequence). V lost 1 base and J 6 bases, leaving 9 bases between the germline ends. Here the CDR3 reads CAWSENGQTQYF. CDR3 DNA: TGTGCCTGGAGTGAAAATGGGCAGACCCAGTACTTC.

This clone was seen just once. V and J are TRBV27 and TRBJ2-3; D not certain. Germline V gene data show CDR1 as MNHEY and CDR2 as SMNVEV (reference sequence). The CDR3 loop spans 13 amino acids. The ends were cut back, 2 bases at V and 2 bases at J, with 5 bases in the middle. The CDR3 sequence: CASSLGVTDTQYF. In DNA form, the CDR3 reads TGTGCCAGCAGTTTAGGGGTCACAGATACGCAGTATTTT.

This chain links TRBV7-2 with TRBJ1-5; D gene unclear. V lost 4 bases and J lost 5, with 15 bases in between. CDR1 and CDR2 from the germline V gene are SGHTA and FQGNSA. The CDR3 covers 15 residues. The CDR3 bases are TGTGCCAGCAGCTCGGACCTGACGAGTTATCAGCCCCAGCATTTT. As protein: CASSSDLTSYQPQHF.

Here the CDR3 reads CASNPRKGAANIQYF. DNA for the CDR3: TGTGCCAGCAACCCTCGCAAGGGGGCCGCCAACATTCAGTACTTC. This chain links TRBV2 with TRBJ2-4; 7 bases align to TRBD1. V trimming: 7 bases; J trimming: 7 bases; junction bases outside the gene matches: 13. This CDR3 is 15 amino acids long. The germline CDR1 and CDR2 sequences are SNHLY and FYNNEI.

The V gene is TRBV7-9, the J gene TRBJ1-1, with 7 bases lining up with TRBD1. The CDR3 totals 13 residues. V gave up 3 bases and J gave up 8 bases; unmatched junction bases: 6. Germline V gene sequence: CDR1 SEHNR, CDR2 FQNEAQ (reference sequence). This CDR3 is CASSFRTGGEAFF. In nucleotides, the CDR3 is TGTGCCAGCAGCTTTCGGACAGGTGGAGAAGCTTTCTTT.

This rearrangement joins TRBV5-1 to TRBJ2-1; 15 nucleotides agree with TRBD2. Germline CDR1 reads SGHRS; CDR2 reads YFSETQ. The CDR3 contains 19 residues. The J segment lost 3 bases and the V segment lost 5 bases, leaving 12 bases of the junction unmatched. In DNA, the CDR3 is TGCGCCAGCAGACAAGGCCCCCCGGGACTAGCGGGGGGCTACAATGAGCAGTTCTTC. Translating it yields CASRQGPPGLAGGYNEQFF.

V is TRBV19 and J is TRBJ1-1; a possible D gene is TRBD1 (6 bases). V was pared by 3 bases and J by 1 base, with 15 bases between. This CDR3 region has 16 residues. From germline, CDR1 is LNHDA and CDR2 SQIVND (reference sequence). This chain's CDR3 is CASSMLGALRNTEAFF. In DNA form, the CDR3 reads TGTGCCAGTAGTATGTTGGGGGCGTTGAGGAACACTGAAGCTTTCTTT.

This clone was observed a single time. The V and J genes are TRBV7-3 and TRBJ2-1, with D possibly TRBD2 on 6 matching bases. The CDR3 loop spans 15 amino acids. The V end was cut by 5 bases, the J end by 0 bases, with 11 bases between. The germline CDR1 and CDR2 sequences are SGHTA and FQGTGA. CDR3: CASSTAGFSYNEQFF. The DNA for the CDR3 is TGTGCCAGCAGCACCGCGGGGTTCTCCTACAATGAGCAGTTCTTC.

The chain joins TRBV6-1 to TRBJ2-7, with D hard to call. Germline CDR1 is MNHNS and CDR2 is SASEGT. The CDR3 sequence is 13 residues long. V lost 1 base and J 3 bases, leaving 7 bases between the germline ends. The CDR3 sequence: CASSEVGIYEQYF. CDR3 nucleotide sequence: TGTGCCAGCAGTGAAGTGGGGATCTACGAGCAGTACTTC.

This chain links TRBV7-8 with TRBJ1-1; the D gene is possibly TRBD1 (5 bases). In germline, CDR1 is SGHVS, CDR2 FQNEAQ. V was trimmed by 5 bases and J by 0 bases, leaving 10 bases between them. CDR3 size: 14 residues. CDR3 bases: TGTGCCAGCAGCGCCGGGACGGTGAACACTGAAGCTTTCTTT. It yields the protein CASSAGTVNTEAFF.

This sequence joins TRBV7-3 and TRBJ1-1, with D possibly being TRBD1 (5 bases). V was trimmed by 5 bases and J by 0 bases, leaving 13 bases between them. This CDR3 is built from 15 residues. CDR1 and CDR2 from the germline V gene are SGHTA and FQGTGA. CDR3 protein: CASSQKTVMNTEAFF. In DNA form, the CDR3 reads TGTGCCAGCAGCCAAAAGACAGTAATGAACACTGAAGCTTTCTTT.

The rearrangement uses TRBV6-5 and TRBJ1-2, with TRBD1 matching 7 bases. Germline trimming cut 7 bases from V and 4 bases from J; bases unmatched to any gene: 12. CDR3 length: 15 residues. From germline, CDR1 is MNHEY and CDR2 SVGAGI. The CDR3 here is CASTALSDRVYGYTF. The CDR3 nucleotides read TGTGCCAGCACCGCGCTCTCCGACAGGGTCTATGGCTACACCTTC.

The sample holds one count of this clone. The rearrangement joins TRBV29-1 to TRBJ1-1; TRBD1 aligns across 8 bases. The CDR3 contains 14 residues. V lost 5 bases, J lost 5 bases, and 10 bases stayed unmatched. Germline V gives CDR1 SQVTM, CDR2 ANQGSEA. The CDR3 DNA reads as TGCAGCGTTTGGGACAGGTCGATGAGGACTGAAGCTTTCTTT. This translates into CSVWDRSMRTEAFF.

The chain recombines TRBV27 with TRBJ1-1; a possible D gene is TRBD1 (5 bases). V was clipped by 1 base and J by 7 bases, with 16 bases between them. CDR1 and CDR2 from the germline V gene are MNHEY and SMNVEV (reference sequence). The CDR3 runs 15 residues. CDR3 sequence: CASSLFGLYTGEAFF. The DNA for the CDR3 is TGTGCCAGCAGTTTATTCGGCCTTTATACAGGTGAAGCTTTCTTT.